This T cell receptor (beta chain) emerged from a study of control samples from healthy donors and cancer patients. The CDR3 is 12 residues long. With 6 bases removed from V and 1 base from J, the gap between germline ends came to 6 bases. The germline CDR1 and CDR2 sequences are SNHLY and FYNNEI. Clones were read by immunoSEQ multiplex PCR, and TCRdb kept only the in-frame ones, dropping some. Of about 160,000 clones in the sample, around 96% were seen once. The chain recombines TRBV2 with TRBJ1-2; D perhaps matches TRBD1 (5 bases). The sample consisted of blood. This clonotype originated in a woman in her thirties or forties in good health. The CDR3 DNA sequence: TGTGCCAGCAGGGGGGATAACTATGGCTACACCTTC. Translating gives CASRGDNYGYTF.